These 17 T cell receptor beta chains share one sample of origin, sequenced in a study of T cell responses to AZD1222 COVID-19 vaccine. Sequencing was performed with immunoSEQ multiplex PCR; in TCRdb, only in-frame clones are kept and a portion is missing. The data contain some 31,000 clones, about 93% of them singletons. Sequences were derived from peripheral blood, sampled on day 0 of AZD1222 vaccination. These receptors were taken from an adult in good health.

The CDR3 sequence is CASIQKPGSYEQYF. CDR3 nucleotides: TGTGCCAGCATTCAGAAGCCAGGATCCTACGAGCAGTACTTC. The chain recombines TRBV21-1 with TRBJ2-7; the tabulated D call, TRBD1, remains unverified against the DNA. TRBV21-1 is assigned pseudogene status. The CDR3 totals 14 residues.

The genes are TRBV28 and TRBJ1-2, with D tentatively TRBD1 (6 bases). Germline-derived CDR1 and CDR2 are MDHEN and SYDVKM. V was shortened by 2 bases and J by 5 bases, with 9 bases between the two germline ends. The CDR3 is 13 residues long. The CDR3 coding sequence is TGTGCCAGCAGTTTAGGGGGCTCTTATGGCTACACCTTC. Protein: CASSLGGSYGYTF.

The chain recombines TRBV6-4 with TRBJ2-3; TRBD2 agrees at 7 bases. Germline loops: CDR1 MRHNA, CDR2 SNTAGT. The CDR3 contains 15 residues. V gave up 6 bases and J gave up 7 bases; unmatched junction bases: 13. The CDR3 region has the DNA TGTGCCAGCAGCCACCCGGGGGGAATGGATAATACGCAGTATTTT. It encodes CASSHPGGMDNTQYF.

The chain is built from TRBV6-5 and TRBJ1-5; possibly TRBD1 for D (5 bases). The CDR3 is 15 residues long. V gave up 6 bases and J gave up 2 bases, with 14 bases separating them. Germline lookup yields CDR1 MNHEY and CDR2 SVGAGI. The CDR3 loop is CASRRQRGGNQPQHF. In DNA, the CDR3 is TGTGCCAGCAGACGGCAGAGGGGAGGCAATCAGCCCCAGCATTTT.

The CDR3 is CASSPPLAGSRSDTQYF. As DNA, the CDR3 is TGTGCCAGCAGCCCCCCGTTAGCAGGGAGCAGGTCAGATACGCAGTATTTT. The rearrangement links TRBV7-9 to TRBJ2-3; D may match TRBD1 or TRBD2 (5 bases each). CDR3 length: 17 residues. V lost 5 bases to trimming and J lost 4 bases, with 22 bases between them. Germline assignment: CDR1 SEHNR and CDR2 FQNEAQ (reference sequence).

This chain uses TRBV18 with TRBJ2-1, with D perhaps matching TRBD1 (5 bases). The V and J ends lost 8 bases and 6 bases respectively, with 14 bases between them. The CDR3 contains 13 residues. The germline gives CDR1 KGHSH, CDR2 LQKENI. CDR3 residues: CASRTRDSNEQFF. As DNA, the CDR3 is TGTGCCAGCAGGACCAGGGATAGCAATGAGCAGTTCTTC. Variable domain in full (rest from reference TRBV18 and TRBJ2-1): NAGVMQNPRHLVRRRGQEARLRCSPMKGHSHVYWYRQLPEEGLKFMVYLQKENIIDESGMPKERFSAEFPKEGPSILRIQQVVRGDSAAYFCASRTRDSNEQFFGPGTRLTVL.

The chain carries TRBV6-5 and TRBJ1-2, with 9 bases matching TRBD1. Per germline, CDR1 MNHEY and CDR2 SVGAGI. The junction had 7 bases not matched to a gene; V was cut back by 7 bases and J by 4 bases. The length of the CDR3 is 14 residues. This CDR3 is CASTRDRVGYGYTF. For the CDR3, the DNA is TGTGCCAGCACCCGGGACAGGGTGGGCTATGGCTACACCTTC.

The chain recombines TRBV6-2 or TRBV6-3 with TRBJ2-7; D unclear. V dropped 5 bases and J dropped 3 bases, with 8 bases sitting between them. The germline V gene encodes CDR1 MNHEY and CDR2 SVGEGT. The length of the CDR3 is 12 residues. In DNA form, the CDR3 reads TGTGCCAGCAGTCGCCAGAGCTACGAGCAGTACTTC. It yields the protein CASSRQSYEQYF.

The J gene is TRBJ1-1, the V gene TRBV3-1 (or the pseudogene TRBV3-2); tentatively, D is TRBD1 (5 bases). The CDR3 covers 12 residues. Germline V CDR1 and CDR2: LGHDT, YNNKEL (reference sequence). Trimming removed 4 bases at V and 7 bases at J, with 10 bases between. This CDR3 reads CASSPEGFEAFF. DNA of the CDR3: TGTGCCAGCAGCCCGGAGGGGTTTGAAGCTTTCTTT.

The V gene is TRBV5-6, the J gene TRBJ2-7; 7 nucleotides line up with TRBD1. Germline lookup yields CDR1 SGHDT and CDR2 YYEEEE. With 4 bases clipped from V and 3 bases from J, the junction kept 4 bases outside the gene matches. The CDR3 extends over 13 amino acids. The CDR3 region is CASSRNRGYEQYF. In DNA, the CDR3 is TGTGCCAGCAGCAGAAACAGGGGCTACGAGCAGTACTTC.

The rearrangement uses TRBV10-3 and TRBJ2-2; D is undetermined. Germline lookup yields CDR1 ENHRY and CDR2 SYGVKD. CDR3 length: 12 residues. Deletions cut 4 bases from V and 3 bases from J, with 3 bases between. The CDR3 loop is CAISGDTGELFF. CDR3 DNA sequence: TGTGCCATCAGTGGGGACACCGGGGAGCTGTTTTTT.

This CDR3 reads CASSRGLGDTQYF. The CDR3 nucleotides are TGCGCCAGCAGCCGCGGACTGGGCGATACGCAGTATTTT. The chain employs TRBV4-3 and TRBJ2-3, with a tentative D call TRBD2 (5 bases). The CDR3 loop spans 13 amino acids. V gave up 4 bases and J gave up 6 bases, with 11 bases separating them. Germline V gene sequence: CDR1 LGHNA, CDR2 YSLEER.

This chain joins TRBV18 and TRBJ1-4, with 7 positions matching TRBD1. Germline V gene sequence: CDR1 KGHSH, CDR2 LQKENI. V dropped 0 bases and J dropped 0; count of bases not matched to a gene: 4. The CDR3 covers 17 residues. CDR3 bases: TGTGCCAGCTCACCACCTGGGACAGCCACAACTAATGAAAAACTGTTTTTT. It translates to CASSPPGTATTNEKLFF. The whole variable domain, filled in from reference TRBV18 and TRBJ1-4, reads NAGVMQNPRHLVRRRGQEARLRCSPMKGHSHVYWYRQLPEEGLKFMVYLQKENIIDESGMPKERFSAEFPKEGPSILRIQQVVRGDSAAYFCASSPPGTATTNEKLFFGSGTQLSVL.

The chain couples TRBV30 to TRBJ2-1, with 9 nucleotides matching TRBD2. Germline V CDR1 and CDR2: GTSNPN, SVGIG (reference sequence). The trim removed 5 bases at V and 6 bases at J, leaving 11 bases unmatched. The CDR3 spans 15 residues. The CDR3 loop is CAWDFTRGGANEQFF. Here the CDR3 DNA reads TGTGCCTGGGATTTTACTCGCGGGGGGGCCAATGAGCAGTTCTTC.

The genes are TRBV12-3 or TRBV12-4 and TRBJ1-2, with D unclear. The CDR3 is 11 residues long. V dropped 7 bases and J dropped 5 bases, with 8 bases sitting between them. CDR3 DNA sequence: TGTGCCAGCACCCCCGTTTATGGCTACACCTTC. Translation: CASTPVYGYTF.

The chain combines TRBV11-2 with TRBJ2-1; perhaps TRBD1 as D (6 bases). CDR1 SGHAT and CDR2 FQNNGV come from the germline V gene. The V end lost 5 bases, the J end lost 2 bases, and 13 bases lay between the germline ends. The CDR3 is made up of 15 amino acids. CDR3 region: CASSASWGPYNEQFF. The CDR3 bases are TGTGCCAGCAGCGCAAGTTGGGGGCCCTACAATGAGCAGTTCTTC.

The CDR3 protein is CASSQEGTVEAFF. DNA of the CDR3: TGCGCCAGCAGCCAAGAAGGGACCGTTGAAGCTTTCTTT. The J gene is TRBJ1-1, the V gene TRBV4-1; D might be TRBD1 (5 bases). CDR3 size: 13 residues. Germline values: CDR1 MGHRA, CDR2 YSYEKL. V was clipped by 0 bases and J by 7 bases, with 9 bases between them.